This entry describes one T cell receptor (beta chain). What it binds is unknown. With V trimmed by 1 base and J by 7 bases, 9 bases remained unmatched. Germline-derived CDR1 and CDR2 are SGHDT and YYEEEE. This CDR3 is built from 16 residues. Both 60 Vbeta primers and 13 Jbeta primers went into the PCR. Profiled with immunoSEQ multiplex PCR; TCRdb holds only in-frame clones, not every one. The sample has about 170,000 clones; around 86% are singletons. This entry is derived from a study of cytomegalovirus exposure and HLA in healthy donors. Study-wide points: Earlier analysis looked at TCR beta V segments, and most were productive about 87% or about 30% of the time. TCR beta chains numbering under 200 were designated cytomegalovirus-associated.

This sequence was found in a girl under 10 years old in good health and CMV-seropositive. V gene TRBV5-6 combines with J gene TRBJ2-2; 8 bases fit TRBD2. Sequenced input: PBMCs. CDR3 bases: TGTGCCAGCAGCTTGCGTGGAGCGGGAGACCTCGGGGAGCTGTTTTTT. Translation: CASSLRGAGDLGELFF.